These 27 T cell receptor beta chains were sequenced from one sample in a study of blood T cell repertoires in COVID-19. Clones were sequenced by immunoSEQ multiplex PCR, and TCRdb holds only the in-frame ones, with some missing. The sample carries around 310,000 clones, around 91% recorded once. Sequencing used peripheral blood. All receptors derive from a woman aged 55-69 years with acute or convalescent COVID-19.

The chain is built from TRBV29-1 and TRBJ2-1; TRBD2 aligns across 8 bases. CDR1 and CDR2 from the germline V gene are SQVTM and ANQGSEA. With 6 bases clipped from V and 9 bases from J, the junction kept 10 bases outside the gene matches. There are 13 residues in the CDR3. This chain's CDR3 is CSVGHGGGREQFF. Here the CDR3 DNA reads TGCAGCGTCGGACACGGCGGGGGGCGTGAGCAGTTCTTC.

The chain recombines TRBV2 with TRBJ2-3; TRBD2 aligns across 7 bases. This CDR3 comprises 17 residues. The V gene end was trimmed by 0 bases and the J gene end by 5 bases; junction bases not matched to a gene: 11. Germline CDR1 and CDR2: SNHLY and FYNNEI. The CDR3: CASSEARLARDRDTQYF. The CDR3 coding sequence is TGTGCCAGCAGTGAAGCGAGACTAGCCAGGGACCGAGATACGCAGTATTTT.

The chain has TRBV7-2 and TRBJ2-1; D gene ambiguous. CDR1 and CDR2 (germline): SGHTA, FQGNSA. Trimming removed 1 base at V and 3 bases at J, with 7 bases between. CDR3 size: 14 residues. The chain's CDR3 is CASSLDNYYNEQFF. The CDR3 bases are TGTGCCAGCAGCTTAGACAATTACTACAATGAGCAGTTCTTC.

The V and J genes are TRBV4-1 and TRBJ1-6, with 9 positions matching TRBD1. Looked up from germline, CDR1 is MGHRA and CDR2 is YSYEKL. This CDR3 is 14 amino acids long. J lost 10 bases, V lost 4 bases, and 5 bases had no gene match. CDR3 in DNA: TGCGCCAGCAGCCTGGGACAGGGTTTATCACCCCTCCACTTT. Translating it yields CASSLGQGLSPLHF.

The rearrangement uses TRBV28 and TRBJ1-2; 9 bases fit TRBD1. After removal of 5 bases from V and 8 bases from J, the junction contained 9 bases not matched to a gene. Germline V gene sequence: CDR1 MDHEN, CDR2 SYDVKM. There are 14 residues in the CDR3. The CDR3 here is CASSVPGQGGGYTF. In DNA, the CDR3 is TGTGCCAGCAGTGTCCCGGGACAGGGAGGGGGCTACACCTTC.

The chain employs TRBV6-5 and TRBJ1-5; D gene unclear. With 6 bases removed from V and 10 bases from J, the gap between germline ends came to 19 bases. The CDR3 loop spans 14 amino acids. Germline CDR1 and CDR2: MNHEY and SVGAGI. The CDR3, as DNA: TGTGCCAGCAGCCGACTTGGTGGAGCCGTCCCCCAGCATTTT. Encoded protein: CASSRLGGAVPQHF.

The V call is TRBV10-3, the J call TRBJ2-1, with TRBD1 matching 7 bases. V lost 8 bases to trimming and J lost 0 bases; unmatched junction nucleotides: 13. This CDR3 region has 17 residues. Germline V gene data show CDR1 as ENHRY and CDR2 as SYGVKD. The CDR3 reads CAIADYRQGHSYNEQFF. The DNA of the CDR3 is TGTGCCATCGCAGATTACCGACAGGGTCACTCCTACAATGAGCAGTTCTTC.

The V and J genes are TRBV19 and TRBJ1-1; D may be TRBD1 (5 bases). V was shortened by 1 base and J by 2 bases, with 8 bases between the two germline ends. This CDR3 is built from 14 residues. CDR1 is LNHDA and CDR2 is SQIVND in the germline V gene (reference sequence). The CDR3 DNA reads TGTGCCAGTAGTATAGTCCAGGGTAACACTGAAGCTTTCTTT. It encodes CASSIVQGNTEAFF.

The chain has TRBV7-6 and TRBJ2-1, with D maybe TRBD2 (5 bases). CDR1 and CDR2 from the germline V gene are SGHVS and FNYEAQ. The V end lost 1 base, the J end lost 2 bases, and 9 bases lay between the germline ends. This CDR3 spans 15 amino acids. CDR3 sequence (DNA): TGTGCCAGCAGCTTAGGACGGGAACCCTACAATGAGCAGTTCTTC. Amino acids: CASSLGREPYNEQFF.

The chain employs TRBV13 and TRBJ2-7; TRBD2 matches at 9 bases. The trim removed 5 bases at V and 0 bases at J, leaving 5 bases unmatched. Germline CDR1 and CDR2: PRHDT and FYEKMQ (reference sequence). The length of the CDR3 is 15 residues. CDR3 in amino acids: CASSPRLAVSYEQYF. Written as DNA, the CDR3 is TGTGCCAGCAGCCCGAGACTAGCGGTCTCCTACGAGCAGTACTTC.

This chain uses TRBV4-1 with TRBJ1-5; D is perhaps TRBD1 (5 bases). Germline V lookup: CDR1 MGHRA, CDR2 YSYEKL. The CDR3 has 16 amino acids. V dropped 4 bases and J dropped 1 base, with 14 bases sitting between them. The CDR3 DNA is TGCGCCAGCAGCCCAGGAGGGTGGGGGAGCAATCAGCCCCAGCATTTT. Its translation: CASSPGGWGSNQPQHF.

The chain couples TRBV29-1 to TRBJ1-2, with a weak D call TRBD1 (5 bases). This CDR3 contains 14 residues. Trimming took off 1 base at V and 2 bases at J, with 11 bases between the two ends. Germline CDR1 reads SQVTM; CDR2 reads ANQGSEA. CDR3 amino acids: CSVEGFRQNYGYTF. DNA for the CDR3: TGCAGCGTTGAAGGATTCCGACAGAACTATGGCTACACCTTC. The full variable domain, with the rest looked up from reference TRBV29-1 and TRBJ1-2, is SAVISQKPSRDICQRGTSLTIQCQVDSQVTMMFWYRQQPGQSLTLIATANQGSEATYESGFVIDKFPISRPNLTFSTLTVSNMSPEDSSIYLCSVEGFRQNYGYTFGSGTRLTVV.

The rearrangement uses TRBV7-9 and TRBJ2-3; 7 nucleotides align to TRBD2. Germline CDR1 SEHNR, CDR2 FQNEAQ (reference sequence). The junction had 11 bases not matched to a gene; V was cut back by 8 bases and J by 0 bases. The CDR3 is 16 amino acids. The CDR3: CASVPYSSGSTDTQYF. The CDR3 bases are TGTGCCAGCGTTCCCTACTCTAGCGGTAGCACAGATACGCAGTATTTT.

This clone is a singleton in its sample. The chain links TRBV18 to TRBJ1-1; a possible D gene is TRBD1 (6 bases). Germline CDR1 KGHSH, CDR2 LQKENI. Trimming stripped 2 bases from V and 4 bases from J, with 14 bases between. CDR3 length: 15 amino acids. For the CDR3, the DNA is TGTGCCAGCTCACCAAGTTCAGGGGCGCGCACTGAAGCTTTCTTT. It encodes CASSPSSGARTEAFF.

The rearrangement joins TRBV4-3 to TRBJ2-1, with D tentatively TRBD1 (5 bases). This CDR3 comprises 13 residues. Germline V gene lookup returns CDR1 LGHNA and CDR2 YSLEER. Trimming removed 0 bases at V and 7 bases at J, with 7 bases between. The CDR3 nucleotides read TGCGCCAGCAGCCAAGAAGGGGCGAATGAGCAGTTCTTC. As protein: CASSQEGANEQFF.

The chain employs TRBV7-2 and TRBJ1-4, with 8 bases fitting TRBD1. The CDR3 runs to 19 residues. V trimming: 1 base; J trimming: 0 bases; junction bases outside the gene matches: 10. Germline lookup yields CDR1 SGHTA and CDR2 FQGNSA. CDR3 residues: CASSLGGRQGWATNEKLFF. CDR3 coding DNA: TGTGCCAGCAGCTTAGGAGGCCGACAGGGGTGGGCAACTAATGAAAAACTGTTTTTT.

The chain combines TRBV27 with TRBJ2-2, with a weak D call TRBD1 (6 bases). Germline V CDR1 and CDR2: MNHEY, SMNVEV (reference sequence). The CDR3 has 18 amino acids. Deletions cut 7 bases from V and 1 base from J, with 22 bases between. The CDR3 spells CASTLHWDTWGNTGELFF. Here the CDR3 DNA reads TGTGCCAGCACCTTACACTGGGACACTTGGGGGAACACCGGGGAGCTGTTTTTT.

This chain joins TRBV24-1 and TRBJ2-2; TRBD1 aligns across 8 bases. J lost 7 bases, V lost 9 bases, and 9 bases had no gene match. The CDR3 loop spans 14 amino acids. CDR1 is KGHDR, CDR2 SFDVKD, per germline. The CDR3 DNA reads TGTGCCACCGAGCCCGGGACAGGATTCGGGGAGCTGTTTTTT. Its translation is CATEPGTGFGELFF.

V gene TRBV4-1 combines with J gene TRBJ2-5; D ambiguous. Trimming removed 0 bases at V and 4 bases at J, with 9 bases between. This CDR3 contains 14 residues. Germline V gene sequence: CDR1 MGHRA, CDR2 YSYEKL. CDR3 sequence: CASSQEVWAETQYF. For the CDR3, the DNA is TGCGCCAGCAGCCAAGAGGTTTGGGCAGAGACCCAGTACTTC.

The gene calls are TRBV6-4 and TRBJ1-2; 7 positions agree with TRBD1. With 6 bases clipped from V and 2 bases from J, the junction kept 3 bases outside the gene matches. Germline CDR1 MRHNA, CDR2 SNTAGT. The CDR3 consists of 13 residues. The CDR3 coding sequence is TGTGCCAGCAGCGAGACAGGGAACTATGGCTACACCTTC. Amino acids: CASSETGNYGYTF.

The chain joins TRBV12-3 or TRBV12-4 to TRBJ1-1; D may be TRBD1 (5 bases). V was clipped by 6 bases and J by 10 bases, with 18 bases between them. CDR3 length equals 13 residues. CDR3 nucleotides: TGTGCCAGCAGCCCTAGACCGGGGGTCGGAGCTTTCTTT. Encoded protein: CASSPRPGVGAFF.

J is TRBJ2-7 and V is TRBV18, with TRBD1 identical over 9 bases. This CDR3 spans 17 amino acids. In germline, CDR1 is KGHSH, CDR2 LQKENI. After removal of 3 bases from V and 2 bases from J, the junction contained 11 bases not matched to a gene. CDR3 amino acids: CASSPSIRDRATYEQYF. The CDR3 DNA reads as TGTGCCAGCTCACCCTCAATTCGGGACAGGGCAACCTACGAGCAGTACTTC.

J is TRBJ1-2 and V is TRBV2; 9 nucleotides match TRBD1. The J segment lost 5 bases and the V segment lost 4 bases, leaving 5 bases of the junction unmatched. CDR1 is SNHLY, CDR2 FYNNEI, per germline. This CDR3 is built from 14 residues. The CDR3 bases are TGTGCCAGCAGTGGAGGGACAGGGTATTATGGCTACACCTTC. It is translated as CASSGGTGYYGYTF. The full variable domain, rest sourced from reference TRBV2 and TRBJ1-2, is EPEVTQTPSHQVTQMGQEVILRCVPISNHLYFYWYRQILGQKVEFLVSFYNNEISEKSEIFDDQFSVERPDGSNFTLKIRSTKLEDSAMYFCASSGGTGYYGYTFGSGTRLTVV.

The V call is TRBV6-5, the J call TRBJ1-2; TRBD1 matches 8 bases. The ends lost 10 bases at V and 8 bases at J; junction bases unmatched: 6. From germline, CDR1 is MNHEY and CDR2 SVGAGI. CDR3 length: 11 residues. The chain's CDR3 is CATRQGNGYTF. The CDR3 region has the DNA TGTGCCACGAGACAGGGGAACGGCTACACCTTC.

The gene calls are TRBV7-2 and TRBJ2-1, with 8 bases identical to TRBD2. Germline V gives CDR1 SGHTA, CDR2 FQGNSA. Unmatched junction bases numbered 3, after V lost 1 base and J lost 4 bases. There are 15 residues in the CDR3. CDR3 DNA: TGTGCCAGCAGCTTAGTAGCGGGGAAATACAATGAGCAGTTCTTC. Residues: CASSLVAGKYNEQFF.

The chain is built from TRBV5-1 and TRBJ2-7, with D tentatively TRBD1 (5 bases). Germline V gene data show CDR1 as SGHRS and CDR2 as YFSETQ. The CDR3 totals 14 residues. Between the trimmed V and J ends, which lost 2 bases and 3 bases, there was a span of 12 bases. The DNA of the CDR3 is TGCGCCAGCAGCTTCACAGGTCAGTTCTACGAGCAGTACTTC. Protein: CASSFTGQFYEQYF.

The chain joins TRBV19 to TRBJ1-1; D gene uncertain. This CDR3 has 17 amino acids. In germline, CDR1 is LNHDA, CDR2 SQIVND (reference sequence). V was shortened by 3 bases and J by 1 base, with 18 bases between the two germline ends. The CDR3 DNA sequence: TGTGCCAGTAGTATCGTTATCTCCGGAACGGGGAACACTGAAGCTTTCTTT. Protein: CASSIVISGTGNTEAFF.